This T cell receptor (beta chain) was identified in a study of CD8 T cells in ankylosing spondylitis. Details on this clonotype: Its antigen is as yet unknown.

Deletions cut 3 bases from V and 1 base from J, with 9 bases between. The V gene's germline CDR1 is DFQATT and CDR2 SNEGSKA (reference sequence). This CDR3 spans 13 amino acids. Quantitative 5'-RACE with molecular barcodes generated TCR beta libraries. Each CDR3 protein gets one entry after TCRdb re-called the 5' RACE reads with MiXCR. The data contain a few hundred thousand distinct CDR3 sequences, roughly 8% of them singletons. Study-wide results and caveats: Seven to nine highly homologous variants made up a TCR beta motif that seemed to typify ankylosing spondylitis blood. According to the report, clones linked to the disease were significantly enriched in matched synovial fluid samples taken from ankylosing spondylitis patients. The disease-linked clones had a CD8+ phenotype and low blood frequencies. Some motif variants had been reported before (in reactive arthritis synovial fluid and blood).

The chain uses TRBV20-1 and TRBJ2-5; D possibly corresponds to TRBD2 (5 bases). Sequenced input: blood, either unsorted or a sorted T cell fraction (not recorded which). The receptor was derived from a male donor with ankylosing spondylitis. CDR3 in amino acids: CSARSSSQETQYF. CDR3 DNA sequence: TGCAGTGCTAGGTCTAGCAGCCAAGAGACCCAGTACTTC.